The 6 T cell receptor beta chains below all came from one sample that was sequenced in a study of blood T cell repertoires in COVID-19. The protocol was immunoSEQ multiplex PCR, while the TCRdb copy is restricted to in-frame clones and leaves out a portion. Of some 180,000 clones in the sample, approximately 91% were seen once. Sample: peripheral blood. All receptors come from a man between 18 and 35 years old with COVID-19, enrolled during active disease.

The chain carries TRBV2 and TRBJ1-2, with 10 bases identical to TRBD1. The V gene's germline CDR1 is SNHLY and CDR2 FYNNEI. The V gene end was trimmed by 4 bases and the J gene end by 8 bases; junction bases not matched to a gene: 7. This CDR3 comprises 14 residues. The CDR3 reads CASSVGQGIVGYTF. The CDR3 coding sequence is TGTGCCAGCAGTGTGGGACAGGGGATAGTCGGCTACACCTTC.

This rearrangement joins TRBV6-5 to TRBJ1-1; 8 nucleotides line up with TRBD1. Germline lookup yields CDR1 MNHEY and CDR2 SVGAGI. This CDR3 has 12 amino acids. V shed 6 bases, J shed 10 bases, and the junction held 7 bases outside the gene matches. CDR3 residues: CASRTGDLVAFF. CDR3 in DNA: TGTGCCAGCAGGACAGGGGATTTAGTAGCTTTCTTT.

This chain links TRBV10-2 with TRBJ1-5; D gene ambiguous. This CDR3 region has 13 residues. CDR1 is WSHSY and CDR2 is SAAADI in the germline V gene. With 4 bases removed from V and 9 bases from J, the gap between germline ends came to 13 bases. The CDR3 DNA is TGCGCCAGCAGTGTGGAGGGTTTTTGGCCCCAGCATTTT. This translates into CASSVEGFWPQHF.

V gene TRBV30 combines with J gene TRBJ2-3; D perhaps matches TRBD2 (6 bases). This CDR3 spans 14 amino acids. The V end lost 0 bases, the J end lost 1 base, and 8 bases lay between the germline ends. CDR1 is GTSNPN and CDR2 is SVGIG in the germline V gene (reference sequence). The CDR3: CAWSVPGGTDTQYF. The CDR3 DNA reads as TGTGCCTGGAGTGTCCCGGGGGGCACAGATACGCAGTATTTT.

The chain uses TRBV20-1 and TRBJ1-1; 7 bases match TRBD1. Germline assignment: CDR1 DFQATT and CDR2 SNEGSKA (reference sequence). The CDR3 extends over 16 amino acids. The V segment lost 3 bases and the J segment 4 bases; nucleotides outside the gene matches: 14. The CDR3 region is CSASGPGTEDITEAFF. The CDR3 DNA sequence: TGCAGTGCTAGTGGGCCCGGGACAGAGGATATCACTGAAGCTTTCTTT.

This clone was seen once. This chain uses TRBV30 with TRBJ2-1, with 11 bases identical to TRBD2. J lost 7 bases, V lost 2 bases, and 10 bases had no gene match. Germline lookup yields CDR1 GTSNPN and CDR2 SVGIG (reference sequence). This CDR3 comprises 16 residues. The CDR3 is CAWSRGTSGRGNEQFF. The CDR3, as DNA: TGTGCCTGGAGTCGCGGAACTAGCGGGAGAGGAAATGAGCAGTTCTTC.